The text below deals with one TCR beta chain. The sample is drawn from a study of blood T cells in healthy people across ages. Whole-study context: Template switching retrieved approximately one barcoded beta molecule for each two T cells.

Each sample provided at least 6 micrograms of extracted total RNA. With a J-beta primer mix and a sample-barcoded 5' primer, a second PCR ran about 6 to 11 cycles. TCRdb re-called the 5' RACE reads through MiXCR, storing one row per CDR3 protein. The table lists roughly 680,000 distinct CDR3 sequences, roughly half of them singletons, with roughly 14% in the top ten. Trimming shortened V by 2 bases and J by 2 bases, and 8 bases separated the two germline ends. The CDR3 sequence is 14 residues long. Germline CDR1 SGHAT, CDR2 FQNNGV. This sequence joins TRBV11-2 and TRBJ2-3; no firm D call. The sample was blood. The origin of this receptor is a woman over 75 in good health. CDR3 coding DNA: TGTGCCAGCAGCTTATCCAAACCCACAGATACGCAGTATTTT. The encoded protein is CASSLSKPTDTQYF.